This T cell receptor (beta chain) originates from a study of early T cells in non-severe SARS-CoV-2 infection. Overall study context: Sequenced bulk RNA came from whole blood that was unsorted, and chains were unpaired.

Findings and limits, study-wide: VDJdb-based annotation leaned toward anti-spike CD8 responses and missed private and CD4 specificities.

This clonotype was seen only a few times. Its matching antigen is unknown. As part of library construction, unique molecular identifiers were attached to individual cDNA molecules. Using its own MiXCR run on the 5' RACE reads, TCRdb lists one record per CDR3 protein. The data show 25,000 to 40,000 distinct CDR3 sequences, 4.7% seen once. This CDR3 is 14 amino acids long. V was clipped by 5 bases and J by 1 base; unmatched bases: 3. Germline V CDR1 and CDR2: SEHNR, FQNEAQ (reference sequence). The rearrangement joins TRBV7-9 to TRBJ2-3, with 7 nucleotides matching TRBD1. Sequencing input: whole blood. This clonotype was obtained from an adult who was a healthcare worker with PCR-confirmed SARS-CoV-2 infection or an uninfected control (not recorded which). The CDR3 region has the DNA TGTGCCAGCAGCCCCGACAGGGGCACAGATACGCAGTATTTT. It specifies CASSPDRGTDTQYF.